One and the same sample provided the 25 T cell receptor beta chains below, sequenced in a study of beta chain features in type 1 diabetes (dated by TCRdb to 2017 to 2018). These receptors have no known antigen. Receptor libraries were prepared by the immunoSEQ multiplex PCR assay. All of the isolated RNA was reverse transcribed with the High Capacity cDNA Reverse Transcription Kit, so expressed TCRB transcripts were sequenced. Held by TCRdb, this immuneACCESS table contains in-frame sequences only and omits some clones. Under half of the omission traces to an unresolved V gene where checked; the cause of the rest is unknown. This sample has 150,000 to 180,000 clones in its table, and 10% of those were observed once. The ten largest clones add up to under 0.55% of the sample. The paper's findings and limits, for the study overall: In all four CD4+ subsets, TCRB CDR3 length was moderately but significantly shorter in type 1 diabetes patients.

Sequences were obtained from central memory CD4+ T cells from blood. These receptors all stem from a man aged 25 to 40 with type 1 diabetes.

This chain links TRBV7-9 with TRBJ2-5, with a tentative D call TRBD1 (6 bases). With 0 bases removed from V and 5 bases from J, the gap between germline ends came to 10 bases. This CDR3 has 14 residues. Germline CDR1 is SEHNR and CDR2 is FQNEAQ (reference sequence). CDR3 sequence reads: CASSLARGMETQYF. The CDR3 nucleotides read TGTGCCAGCAGCTTAGCGAGGGGGATGGAGACCCAGTACTTC.

The V gene is TRBV18, the J gene TRBJ2-7; D remains unclear. The CDR3 totals 13 residues. The ends were cut back, 3 bases at V and 2 bases at J, with 8 bases in the middle. The germline V gene has CDR1 KGHSH and CDR2 LQKENI. CDR3 region: CASSPAAAYEQYF. For the CDR3, the DNA is TGTGCCAGCTCACCGGCGGCAGCCTACGAGCAGTACTTC.

This clone was counted a few times. This chain links TRBV7-9 with TRBJ2-5; 11 bases agree with TRBD2. The CDR3 runs to 17 residues. V shed 1 base and J 4 bases; nucleotides not matched to a gene: 8. CDR1 and CDR2 from the germline V gene are SEHNR and FQNEAQ (reference sequence). The CDR3 nucleotides read TGTGCCAGCAGCTTAGACCGACTAGCGGGATCGCTAGAGACCCAGTACTTC. Protein product: CASSLDRLAGSLETQYF.

This clone appeared a few times. The gene calls are TRBV28 and TRBJ1-2; D is unclear. The CDR3 covers 15 residues. V lost 3 bases, J lost 6 bases, and 17 bases lay in between. CDR1 is MDHEN, CDR2 SYDVKM, per germline. The CDR3 coding sequence is TGTGCCAGCAGTTTGCCCCAGGCAGGACTAGATGGCTACACCTTC. Its protein is CASSLPQAGLDGYTF.

This clone has more than one count but fewer than ten. This sequence joins TRBV4-2 and TRBJ1-5, with 10 bases that match TRBD1. Germline CDR1 LGHNA, CDR2 YNFKEQ. With 0 bases clipped from V and 11 bases from J, the junction kept 7 bases outside the gene matches. This CDR3 has 15 residues. CDR3 in amino acids: CASSQEGQGSRTQHF. The CDR3 nucleotides are TGTGCCAGCAGCCAAGAGGGACAGGGGAGTAGGACCCAGCATTTT.

This clone was seen a handful of times. The rearrangement joins TRBV28 to TRBJ2-1; D uncertain. The CDR3 sequence is 14 residues long. Germline CDR1 and CDR2: MDHEN and SYDVKM. V was trimmed by 3 bases and J by 6 bases, leaving 12 bases between them. CDR3 nucleotides: TGTGCCAGCAGTTTTCTAGGTCCCATCAATGAGCAGTTCTTC. It encodes CASSFLGPINEQFF.

This clone has only a few counts. This chain connects TRBV6-5 to TRBJ2-7, with TRBD2 matching over 10 bases. Germline values: CDR1 MNHEY, CDR2 SVGAGI. V trimming: 4 bases; J trimming: 4 bases; junction bases outside the gene matches: 4. The CDR3 is 14 amino acids. CDR3 coding DNA: TGTGCCAGCAGTTCCCCTAGCGGGAGATACGAGCAGTACTTC. Its translation: CASSSPSGRYEQYF.

This clone was observed a few times. The CDR3 region has the DNA TGTGCCAGCAGCTTAAGGGGACAGAATGAAAAACTGTTTTTT. It codes for CASSLRGQNEKLFF. The J gene is TRBJ1-4, the V gene TRBV7-9, with TRBD1 matching over 7 bases. Germline V gives CDR1 SEHNR, CDR2 FQNEAQ (reference sequence). V lost 2 bases to trimming and J lost 5 bases; unmatched junction nucleotides: 2. The CDR3 spans 14 residues.

This clone has just a few counts. This chain uses TRBV4-2 with TRBJ2-2; 8 positions match TRBD1. Unmatched junction bases numbered 11, after V lost 2 bases and J lost 6 bases. The CDR3 loop spans 17 amino acids. CDR1 is LGHNA and CDR2 is YNFKEQ in the germline V gene. CDR3 residues: CASSQNPAGGAPGELFF. The CDR3, as DNA: TGTGCCAGCAGCCAAAATCCTGCAGGGGGCGCGCCCGGGGAGCTGTTTTTT.

This chain connects TRBV9 to TRBJ1-3, with TRBD1 matching over 7 bases. Germline assignment: CDR1 SGDLS and CDR2 YYNGEE. The CDR3 consists of 16 residues. V trimming: 4 bases; J trimming: 0 bases; junction bases outside the gene matches: 7. The CDR3 DNA reads TGTGCCAGCAGCTTCGGACAGGCTAGCTCTGGAAACACCATATATTTT. It is translated as CASSFGQASSGNTIYF. Together with reference TRBV9 and TRBJ1-3, the CDR3 gives the full variable domain: DSGVTQTPKHLITATGQRVTLRCSPRSGDLSVYWYQQSLDQGLQFLIQYYNGEERAKGNILERFSAQQFPDLHSELNLSSLELGDSALYFCASSFGQASSGNTIYFGEGSWLTVV.

This chain's CDR3 is CAVHSRGGDYGYTF. DNA for the CDR3: TGTGCCGTCCACTCGCGAGGGGGCGACTATGGCTACACCTTC. J is TRBJ1-2 and V is TRBV19, with 7 nucleotides matching TRBD1. The CDR3 contains 14 residues. The germline gives CDR1 LNHDA, CDR2 SQIVND (reference sequence). With 11 bases clipped from V and 3 bases from J, the junction kept 12 bases outside the gene matches.

This chain links TRBV9 with TRBJ1-3; D gene ambiguous. The germline V gene encodes CDR1 SGDLS and CDR2 YYNGEE. The CDR3 spans 15 residues. Trimming removed 1 base at V and 0 bases at J, with 8 bases between. The DNA for the CDR3 is TGTGCCAGCAGCGTAAGCCGGGTCTCTGGAAACACCATATATTTT. Its translation: CASSVSRVSGNTIYF.

This clone showed up just a few times. V gene TRBV27 combines with J gene TRBJ2-7, with D possibly being TRBD1 (5 bases). This CDR3 contains 15 residues. The V gene's germline CDR1 is MNHEY and CDR2 SMNVEV (reference sequence). V gave up 4 bases and J gave up 0 bases, with 13 bases separating them. In nucleotides, the CDR3 is TGTGCCAGCAGTTCACCAGGGTCCTTCTCCTACGAGCAGTACTTC. Amino acid sequence: CASSSPGSFSYEQYF.

There are a few counts of this clone. The J gene is TRBJ1-5, the V gene TRBV2; TRBD1 matches at 7 bases. With V trimmed by 6 bases and J by 7 bases, 6 bases remained unmatched. Germline values: CDR1 SNHLY, CDR2 FYNNEI. The CDR3 contains 13 residues. The CDR3 DNA is TGTGCCAGCAGGGGGGACAGTGGACAGCCCCAGCATTTT. This translates into CASRGDSGQPQHF.

This clone was seen many times. The chain links TRBV28 to TRBJ1-1; unclear D gene. The CDR3 runs 12 residues. Germline V gives CDR1 MDHEN, CDR2 SYDVKM. Trimming left V 11 bases short and J 8 bases short, with 18 bases between. DNA of the CDR3: TGTGCCGGCCAGGAGGGTTCAGCCGAAGCTTTCTTT. This codes for CAGQEGSAEAFF. Supplemented by reference TRBV28 and TRBJ1-1, the full variable domain reads DVKVTQSSRYLVKRTGEKVFLECVQDMDHENMFWYRQDPGLGLRLIYFSYDVKMKEKGDIPEGYSVSREKKERFSLILESASTNQTSMYLCAGQEGSAEAFFGQGTRLTVV.

The J gene is TRBJ2-1, the V gene TRBV18; D unresolved. Germline V gene lookup returns CDR1 KGHSH and CDR2 LQKENI. V gave up 3 bases and J gave up 7 bases, with 10 bases separating them. This CDR3 spans 13 amino acids. The CDR3 sequence: CASSPSARNEQFF. The CDR3 DNA follows: TGTGCCAGCTCACCGAGCGCCCGGAATGAGCAGTTCTTC.

This clone has just a few counts. The chain links TRBV6-5 to TRBJ2-1, with 10 bases identical to TRBD1. Germline V gene lookup returns CDR1 MNHEY and CDR2 SVGAGI. With 6 bases clipped from V and 4 bases from J, the junction kept 3 bases outside the gene matches. The CDR3 covers 14 residues. The CDR3 loop reads CASRGQGMYNEQFF. CDR3 DNA sequence: TGTGCCAGCAGGGGACAGGGGATGTACAATGAGCAGTTCTTC.

The V and J genes are TRBV7-8 and TRBJ2-1, with 7 positions matching TRBD1. From germline, CDR1 is SGHVS and CDR2 FQNEAQ. The CDR3 is 13 amino acids. J gave up 8 bases and V 1 base, and 2 bases lay outside the gene matches. The CDR3 DNA sequence: TGTGCCAGCAGCTTAGACAGGGGACATGAGCAGTTCTTC. Amino acid sequence: CASSLDRGHEQFF.

This chain links TRBV27 with TRBJ2-7; 9 nucleotides line up with TRBD1. V lost 4 bases, J lost 5 bases, and 6 bases stayed unmatched. Per the germline V gene, CDR1 is MNHEY and CDR2 is SMNVEV (reference sequence). There are 14 residues in the CDR3. The chain's CDR3 is CASSWGQGADEQYF. For the CDR3, the DNA is TGTGCCAGCAGTTGGGGACAGGGAGCGGACGAGCAGTACTTC.

The chain couples TRBV5-1 to TRBJ2-4, with 12 bases fitting TRBD2. The CDR3 length is 13 residues. Germline V gene data show CDR1 as SGHRS and CDR2 as YFSETQ. After removal of 4 bases from V and 9 bases from J, the junction contained 2 bases not matched to a gene. CDR3: CASSGTSGRIQYF. The CDR3 DNA sequence: TGCGCCAGCAGCGGGACTAGCGGGCGCATTCAGTACTTC.

The chain links TRBV28 to TRBJ2-3; 9 nucleotides align to TRBD2. From germline, CDR1 is MDHEN and CDR2 SYDVKM. Trimming cost V 5 bases and J 0 bases; bases outside gene matches: 9. This CDR3 has 17 residues. CDR3 amino acids: CASSPLVTSGSTDTQYF. CDR3 nucleotide sequence: TGTGCCAGCAGTCCTCTTGTCACTAGCGGGAGCACAGATACGCAGTATTTT.

The V gene is TRBV19, the J gene TRBJ2-1; 8 positions match TRBD2. Germline-derived CDR1 and CDR2 are LNHDA and SQIVND (reference sequence). V shed 4 bases and J 4 bases; nucleotides not matched to a gene: 6. The CDR3 consists of 15 residues. This chain's CDR3 is CASSRTSLYYNEQFF. In DNA form, the CDR3 reads TGTGCCAGTAGTAGGACTAGCCTATATTACAATGAGCAGTTCTTC.

The chain uses TRBV28 and TRBJ2-3; D is possibly TRBD1 (5 bases). Per the germline V gene, CDR1 is MDHEN and CDR2 is SYDVKM. The V end was cut by 7 bases, the J end by 4 bases, with 12 bases between. The CDR3 loop spans 13 amino acids. CDR3 sequence reads: CASTRQTPDTQYF. The CDR3, as DNA: TGTGCCAGCACGAGACAGACCCCAGATACGCAGTATTTT.

This clone has only a few counts. The V and J genes are TRBV15 and TRBJ2-3, with TRBD1 matching 7 bases. Germline lookup yields CDR1 LNHNV and CDR2 YYDKDF (reference sequence). The CDR3 covers 15 residues. Germline trimming cut 0 bases from V and 3 bases from J; bases unmatched to any gene: 3. CDR3 sequence (DNA): TGTGCCACCAGCAGAGAGACAGGGTCTACAGATACGCAGTATTTT. It specifies CATSRETGSTDTQYF.

This clone has more than one count but fewer than ten. The rearrangement uses TRBV29-1 and TRBJ2-1, with 8 positions matching TRBD2. The CDR3 spans 15 residues. Germline-derived CDR1 and CDR2 are SQVTM and ANQGSEA. V lost 5 bases, J lost 7 bases, and 13 bases stayed unmatched. CDR3 residues: CSVPPLGAGVNEQFF. CDR3 DNA: TGCAGCGTTCCCCCTTTGGGAGCGGGAGTGAATGAGCAGTTCTTC.